This passage covers 2 T cell receptor beta chains from one sample sequenced in a study of T cells in Graves' hyperthyroidism and ophthalmopathy. TCR beta CDR3 regions were amplified from RNA transcripts. TCR CDR3 underwent first-round RT-PCR with the HTBI primer set. Each CDR3 protein gets one entry after TCRdb re-called the multiplex PCR reads with MiXCR. This table has approximately 740,000 distinct CDR3 sequences, 14% appearing once. The sequenced material came from blood. The origin of the receptors is a woman under 30 with Graves' hyperthyroidism.

This clonotype was recorded at least ten times. The chain combines TRBV2 with TRBJ2-3, with 9 bases lining up with TRBD2. The CDR3 is made up of 17 amino acids. The V gene's germline CDR1 is SNHLY and CDR2 FYNNEI. V lost 0 bases, J lost 0 bases, and 4 bases stayed unmatched. CDR3 nucleotides: TGTGCCAGCAGTGAAGCGTGGCGGGAGGGTAGCACAGATACGCAGTATTTT. This codes for CASSEAWREGSTDTQYF.

This clonotype was seen a few times. This chain connects TRBV7-2 to TRBJ2-4; TRBD1 is a possible D gene (6 bases). CDR1 is SGHTA and CDR2 is FQGNSA in the germline V gene. The CDR3 consists of 16 residues. The germline V and J ends were trimmed by 3 bases and 3 bases, with 15 bases remaining between them. The CDR3 nucleotides read TGTGCCAGCAGCTTGTCTAGGGGGAGAGGCAAAAACATTCAGTACTTC. It is translated as CASSLSRGRGKNIQYF.